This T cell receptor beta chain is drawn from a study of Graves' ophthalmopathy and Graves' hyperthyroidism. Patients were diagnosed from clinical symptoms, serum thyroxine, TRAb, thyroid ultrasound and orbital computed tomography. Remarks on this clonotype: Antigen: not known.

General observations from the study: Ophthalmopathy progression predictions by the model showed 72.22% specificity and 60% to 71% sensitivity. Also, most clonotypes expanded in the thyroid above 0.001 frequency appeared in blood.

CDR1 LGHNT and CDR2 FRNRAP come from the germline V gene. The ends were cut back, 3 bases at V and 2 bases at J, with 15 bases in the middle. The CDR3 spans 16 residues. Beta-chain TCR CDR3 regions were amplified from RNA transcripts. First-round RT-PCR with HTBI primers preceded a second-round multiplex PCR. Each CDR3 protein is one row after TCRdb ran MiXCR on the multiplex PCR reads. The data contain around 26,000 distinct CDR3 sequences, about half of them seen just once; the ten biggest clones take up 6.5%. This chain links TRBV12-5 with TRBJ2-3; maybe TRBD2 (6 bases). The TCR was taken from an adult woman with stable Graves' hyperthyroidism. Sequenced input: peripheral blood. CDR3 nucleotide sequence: TGTGCTAGTGGTTTACTTGTCCTAGCGAACACAGATACGCAGTATTTT. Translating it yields CASGLLVLANTDTQYF.